A selection of T cell receptor beta chains follows, all from one sample in a study of blood T cell repertoires in COVID-19. Sequenced by immunoSEQ multiplex PCR; TCRdb stores in-frame clones only, minus some. The data show around 98,000 clones, with under 85% seen just once and about 24% held by the top ten. Sequencing was carried out using peripheral blood. The receptor source for this set is a man between 65 and 79 years old with acute or convalescent COVID-19. The CDR3 runs from the conserved cysteine through the conserved F or W. A D gene is named only where the DNA matches it firmly. Clone size, where shown, is once, few, many, or a class for clones that have expanded.

CDR3 DNA: TGCGCCAGCAGCCAACAAGATAGGTATAGGGCTAGCGGGAGGGGAGAGACCCAGTACTTC
CDR3 protein: CASSQQDRYRASGRGETQYF
clone size: NA
D gene: TRBD2
J gene: TRBJ2-5
V gene: TRBV4-1

CDR3 DNA: TGTGCCAGCAGCTTTGGTCCAGCGGGATTCCAAGAGACCCAGTACTTC
CDR3 protein: CASSFGPAGFQETQYF
clone size: NA
D gene: TRBD2
J gene: TRBJ2-5
V gene: TRBV9

CDR3 DNA: TGTGCCAGTAGTATAGATGGACAGGCGAACACTGAAGCTTTCTTT
CDR3 protein: CASSIDGQANTEAFF
clone size: NA
D gene: TRBD1
J gene: TRBJ1-1
V gene: TRBV19

CDR3 DNA: TGTGCCAGTAGTATATTAGCGGGAGCGTCCTTGGGCAATGAGCAGTTCTTC
CDR3 protein: CASSILAGASLGNEQFF
clone size: once
D gene: TRBD2
J gene: TRBJ2-1
V gene: TRBV19

CDR3 DNA: TGTGCCAGCTCACCCGCGACGAGGGAGCAGTACTTC
CDR3 protein: CASSPATREQYF
clone size: few
D gene: NA
J gene: TRBJ2-7
V gene: TRBV18

CDR3 DNA: TGTGCCAGCAGCTGGGTGGGACAGGGCACTGAAGCTTTCTTT
CDR3 protein: CASSWVGQGTEAFF
clone size: few
D gene: TRBD1
J gene: TRBJ1-1
V gene: TRBV7-2

CDR3 DNA: TGTGCCAGCAGCTCAACAGGGGGCCGATCACCCCTCCACTTT
CDR3 protein: CASSSTGGRSPLHF
clone size: NA
D gene: TRBD1
J gene: TRBJ1-6
V gene: TRBV7-9

CDR3 DNA: TGTGCCAGCAGCCAAGGCTACCAGGGAGGAAACATTCAGTACTTC
CDR3 protein: CASSQGYQGGNIQYF
clone size: NA
D gene: NA
J gene: TRBJ2-4
V gene: TRBV3-1/TRBV3-2

CDR3 DNA: TGTGCCAGCAGCCAAGGTGCAGGGGGCCGTTCACCCCTCCACTTT
CDR3 protein: CASSQGAGGRSPLHF
clone size: NA
D gene: TRBD1
J gene: TRBJ1-6
V gene: TRBV3-1/TRBV3-2

CDR3 DNA: TGTGCCAGCAGCCCCGGGATTGGAAACACCATATATTTT
CDR3 protein: CASSPGIGNTIYF
clone size: NA
D gene: NA
J gene: TRBJ1-3
V gene: TRBV3-1/TRBV3-2

CDR3 DNA: TGCAGCGTTGGCGGGGTCGGGGAGCTGTTTTTT
CDR3 protein: CSVGGVGELFF
clone size: once
D gene: NA
J gene: TRBJ2-2
V gene: TRBV29-1

CDR3 DNA: TGTGCCAGCAGTTTAAGGTTCTGGGGCGGGAGCTCCTACGAGCAGTACTTC
CDR3 protein: CASSLRFWGGSSYEQYF
clone size: NA
D gene: TRBD2
J gene: TRBJ2-7
V gene: TRBV27

CDR3 DNA: TGTGCCAGCAGTTTACAGGGGACGCCAGATACGCAGTATTTT
CDR3 protein: CASSLQGTPDTQYF
clone size: NA
D gene: NA
J gene: TRBJ2-3
V gene: TRBV27

CDR3 DNA: TGTGCCAGCAGCTTAGCCGGGACTAGCGGGACCTACAATGAGCAGTTCTTC
CDR3 protein: CASSLAGTSGTYNEQFF
clone size: few
D gene: TRBD2
J gene: TRBJ2-1
V gene: TRBV11-3

CDR3 DNA: TGCGCCAGCAGCCCCACAGGGGCAGACACTGAAGCTTTCTTT
CDR3 protein: CASSPTGADTEAFF
clone size: NA
D gene: TRBD1
J gene: TRBJ1-1
V gene: TRBV5-1

CDR3 DNA: TGTGCCTGGAGCTCCGGGGGCTACGAGCAGTACTTC
CDR3 protein: CAWSSGGYEQYF
clone size: NA
D gene: NA
J gene: TRBJ2-7
V gene: TRBV30

CDR3 DNA: TGTGCCAGCAGTTTATCGGTAATAGCGGGATACTACGAGCAGTACTTC
CDR3 protein: CASSLSVIAGYYEQYF
clone size: NA
D gene: TRBD2
J gene: TRBJ2-7
V gene: TRBV27

CDR3 DNA: TGCGCCAGCAGCCTGGAGGGAGCGGGTAATTCACCCCTCCACTTT
CDR3 protein: CASSLEGAGNSPLHF
clone size: NA
D gene: NA
J gene: TRBJ1-6
V gene: TRBV5-1

CDR3 DNA: TGTGCCTGGAGTGTACAGGGTTCTAACTATGGCTACACCTTC
CDR3 protein: CAWSVQGSNYGYTF
clone size: NA
D gene: NA
J gene: TRBJ1-2
V gene: TRBV30

CDR3 DNA: TGTGCCAGCAGCACAATACAAGCGGGAGTGGTGGGCACCGGGGAGCTGTTTTTT
CDR3 protein: CASSTIQAGVVGTGELFF
clone size: many
D gene: NA
J gene: TRBJ2-2
V gene: TRBV21-1

CDR3 DNA: TGTGCCAGCAGTTTATTTCAGGGTCCCTCCTCTGGGGCCAACGTCCTGACTTTC
CDR3 protein: CASSLFQGPSSGANVLTF
clone size: once
D gene: NA
J gene: TRBJ2-6
V gene: TRBV28

CDR3 DNA: TGCGCCAGCAGCTTAGACAGTACAGATCAGCCCCAGCATTTT
CDR3 protein: CASSLDSTDQPQHF
clone size: NA
D gene: NA
J gene: TRBJ1-5
V gene: TRBV5-1

CDR3 DNA: TGTGCCAGCTCACCATCCCAGGACTATGGCTACACCTTC
CDR3 protein: CASSPSQDYGYTF
clone size: NA
D gene: NA
J gene: TRBJ1-2
V gene: TRBV18

CDR3 DNA: TGTGCCAGCACCTCTACAGGGGGCGTTGCAGATACGCAGTATTTT
CDR3 protein: CASTSTGGVADTQYF
clone size: few
D gene: TRBD1
J gene: TRBJ2-3
V gene: TRBV5-5

CDR3 DNA: TGTGCCAGCAGTTCCCACTACGAGCAGTACTTC
CDR3 protein: CASSSHYEQYF
clone size: NA
D gene: NA
J gene: TRBJ2-7
V gene: TRBV6-5